Presented here are 7 T cell receptor beta chains from one specimen sequenced in a study of shared clonotypes between healthy human individuals. Sequenced by immunoSEQ multiplex PCR; TCRdb stores in-frame clones only, minus some. The table has approximately 500,000 clones, 90% to 96% seen once. The specimen sequenced was naive CD4+ T cells sorted from blood. The subset is: CD45RA+ positively selected. These receptors originate from a woman in her 30s in good health.

The rearrangement joins TRBV11-2 to TRBJ2-2; 9 nucleotides match TRBD1. J was trimmed by 6 bases and V by 3 bases; bases with no gene match: 5. The CDR3 totals 15 residues. CDR1 and CDR2 from the germline V gene are SGHAT and FQNNGV. CDR3 bases: TGTGCCAGCAGCTTGGGACAGGGACGGGCCGGGGAGCTGTTTTTT. This gives the protein CASSLGQGRAGELFF.

V is TRBV4-1 and J is TRBJ2-7; D is possibly TRBD1 or TRBD2 (5 bases each). The germline V and J ends were trimmed by 4 bases and 4 bases, with 17 bases remaining between them. The CDR3 covers 15 residues. Germline values: CDR1 MGHRA, CDR2 YSYEKL. The DNA for the CDR3 is TGCGCCAGCAGCCCCGTCCCGGGACCCATATACGAGCAGTACTTC. Translated, it gives CASSPVPGPIYEQYF.

V usage is TRBV7-2 and J usage is TRBJ1-5, with D tentatively TRBD1 (6 bases). Trimming took off 1 base at V and 7 bases at J, with 11 bases between the two ends. The V gene's germline CDR1 is SGHTA and CDR2 FQGNSA. The CDR3 covers 14 residues. The CDR3 reads CASSLDRVSQPQHF. The CDR3 DNA sequence: TGTGCCAGCAGCTTAGACAGGGTTAGCCAGCCCCAGCATTTT.

V gene TRBV6-1 combines with J gene TRBJ2-7; D is undetermined. The V end was cut by 6 bases, the J end by 2 bases, with 8 bases between. Germline loops: CDR1 MNHNS, CDR2 SASEGT. The CDR3 has 12 residues. CDR3 coding DNA: TGTGCCAGCAGCCGTATCGCCTACGAGCAGTACTTC. Its translation: CASSRIAYEQYF.

The chain links TRBV19 to TRBJ2-5, with 8 nucleotides matching TRBD1. The J call may not be correct, given that the DNA end is closer to TRBJ2-7. Germline V CDR1 and CDR2: LNHDA, SQIVND (reference sequence). The CDR3 runs to 14 residues. CDR3 loop: CASSSGQGSYEQYF. The CDR3 DNA follows: TGTGCCAGTAGTTCCGGACAGGGCTCTTACGAGCAGTACTTC.

This chain joins TRBV28 and TRBJ2-3; 11 nucleotides agree with TRBD2. The CDR3 is 15 amino acids. V lost 4 bases and J lost 7; bases outside the gene matches: 7. Germline V gene lookup returns CDR1 MDHEN and CDR2 SYDVKM. CDR3 amino acids: CASSSPGLADYTQYF. CDR3 DNA: TGTGCCAGCAGTTCCCCGGGACTAGCGGACTATACGCAGTATTTT.

V is TRBV29-1 and J is TRBJ2-7; TRBD1 is a possible D gene (6 bases). Germline values: CDR1 SQVTM, CDR2 ANQGSEA. The CDR3 totals 13 residues. V was clipped by 5 bases and J by 1 base, with 12 bases between them. CDR3 protein: CSVSSRGSYEQYF. In nucleotides, the CDR3 is TGCAGCGTTTCCTCCAGGGGTTCCTACGAGCAGTACTTC.